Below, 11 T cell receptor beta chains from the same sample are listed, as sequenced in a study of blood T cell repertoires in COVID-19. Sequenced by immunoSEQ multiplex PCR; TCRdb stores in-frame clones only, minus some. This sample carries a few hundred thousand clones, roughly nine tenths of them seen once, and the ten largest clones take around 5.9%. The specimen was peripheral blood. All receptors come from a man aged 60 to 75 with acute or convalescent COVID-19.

The CDR3 here is CATSDGTGGWQPQHF. CDR3 DNA sequence: TGTGCCACCAGTGACGGGACAGGGGGATGGCAGCCCCAGCATTTT. The chain is built from TRBV24-1 and TRBJ1-5, with 11 bases matching TRBD1. V lost 4 bases and J lost 7; bases outside the gene matches: 5. The germline V gene encodes CDR1 KGHDR and CDR2 SFDVKD. The CDR3 covers 15 residues.

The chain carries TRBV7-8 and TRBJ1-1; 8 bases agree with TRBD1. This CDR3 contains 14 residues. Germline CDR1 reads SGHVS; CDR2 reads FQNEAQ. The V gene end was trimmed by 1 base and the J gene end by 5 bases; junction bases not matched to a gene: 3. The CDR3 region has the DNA TGTGCCAGCAGCTTAGGGACAGGGTTTACTGAAGCTTTCTTT. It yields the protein CASSLGTGFTEAFF.

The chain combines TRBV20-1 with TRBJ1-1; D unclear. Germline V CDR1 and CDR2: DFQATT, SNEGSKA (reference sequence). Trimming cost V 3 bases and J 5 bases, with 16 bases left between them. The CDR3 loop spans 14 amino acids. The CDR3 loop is CSASEGGRGTEAFF. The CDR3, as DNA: TGCAGTGCTAGTGAGGGAGGGAGAGGTACTGAAGCTTTCTTT.

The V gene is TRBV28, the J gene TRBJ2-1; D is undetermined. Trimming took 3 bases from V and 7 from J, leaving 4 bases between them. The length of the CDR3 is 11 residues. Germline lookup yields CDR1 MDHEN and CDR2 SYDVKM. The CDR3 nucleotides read TGTGCCAGCAGTTTTATAAATGAGCAGTTCTTC. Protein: CASSFINEQFF.

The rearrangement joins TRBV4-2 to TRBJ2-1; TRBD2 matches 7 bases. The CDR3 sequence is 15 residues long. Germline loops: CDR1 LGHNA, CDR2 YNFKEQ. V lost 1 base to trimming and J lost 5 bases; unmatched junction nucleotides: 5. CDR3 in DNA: TGTGCCAGCAGCCAAGTTTCTAGCGGAAACAATGAGCAGTTCTTC. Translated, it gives CASSQVSSGNNEQFF.

For the CDR3, the DNA is TGTGCCAGCAGCTGGGCAGGGTCCTCTGGAAACACCATATATTTT. This encodes CASSWAGSSGNTIYF. The chain has TRBV7-2 and TRBJ1-3; tentatively, D is TRBD1 (5 bases). CDR1 is SGHTA, CDR2 FQGNSA, per germline. V lost 4 bases and J 0 bases, leaving 10 bases between the germline ends. The CDR3 is 15 amino acids.

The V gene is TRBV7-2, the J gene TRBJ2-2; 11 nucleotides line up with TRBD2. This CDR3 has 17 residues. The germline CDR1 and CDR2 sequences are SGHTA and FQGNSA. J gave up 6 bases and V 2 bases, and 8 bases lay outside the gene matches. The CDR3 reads CASSLLAGGGWAGELFF. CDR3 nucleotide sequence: TGTGCCAGCAGCTTACTAGCGGGAGGAGGTTGGGCCGGGGAGCTGTTTTTT.

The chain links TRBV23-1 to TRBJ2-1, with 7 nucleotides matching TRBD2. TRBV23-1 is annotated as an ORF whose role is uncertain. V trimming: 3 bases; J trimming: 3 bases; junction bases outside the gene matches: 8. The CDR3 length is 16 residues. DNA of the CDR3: TGCGCCAGCAGTCATTGCGGGGGAAAGAGCTACAATGAGCAGTTCTTC. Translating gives CASSHCGGKSYNEQFF.

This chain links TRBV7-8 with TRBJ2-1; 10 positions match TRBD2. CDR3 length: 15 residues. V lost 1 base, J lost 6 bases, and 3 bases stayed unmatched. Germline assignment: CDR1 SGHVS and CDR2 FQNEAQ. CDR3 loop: CASSLELAGSNEQFF. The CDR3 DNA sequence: TGTGCCAGCAGCTTAGAACTAGCGGGGAGCAATGAGCAGTTCTTC.

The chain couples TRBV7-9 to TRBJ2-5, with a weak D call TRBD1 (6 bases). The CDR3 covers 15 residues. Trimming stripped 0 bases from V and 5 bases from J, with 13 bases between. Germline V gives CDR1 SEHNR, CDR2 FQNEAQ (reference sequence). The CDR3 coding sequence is TGTGCCAGCAGCTTAGCGGGGGCCAACTGGGAGACCCAGTACTTC. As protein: CASSLAGANWETQYF. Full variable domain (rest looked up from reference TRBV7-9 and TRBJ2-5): DTGVSQNPRHKITKRGQNVTFRCDPISEHNRLYWYRQTLGQGPEFLTYFQNEAQLEKSRLLSDRFSAERPKGSFSTLEIQRTEQGDSAMYLCASSLAGANWETQYFGPGTRLLVL.

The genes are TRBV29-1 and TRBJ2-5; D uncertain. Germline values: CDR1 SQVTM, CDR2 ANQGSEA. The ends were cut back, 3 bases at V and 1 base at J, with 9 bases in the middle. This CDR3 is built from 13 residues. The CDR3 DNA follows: TGCAGCGTTGATCAGGTGGCCCAAGAGACCCAGTACTTC. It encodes CSVDQVAQETQYF.